This T cell receptor (beta chain) was sequenced for a study of T cells after yellow fever vaccination. Whole-study findings and limits: A faster peak, day 5 versus 15, was reached by the weaker secondary response. The study re-detected most primary-vaccination clones after the booster (around 96% CD4, around 89% CD8).

This clonotype was found a few times. Its cognate antigen is unknown. TCRdb called the 5' RACE reads again in MiXCR, with one record for every CDR3 protein. The table includes 60,000 to 75,000 distinct CDR3 sequences, about 7% detected once. The receptor was isolated from a young man who received the YFV17D yellow fever vaccine. Source: CD8+ T cells sorted from PBMCs, taken roughly 47 days after the first yellow fever vaccination.

DNA of the CDR3: TGTGCCAGCAGCTTGTCTCCAGGAAGCTCCTACAATGAGCAGTTCTTC. It translates to CASSLSPGSSYNEQFF. The chain has TRBV5-4 and TRBJ2-1; D remains ambiguous. The CDR3 loop spans 16 amino acids. Trimming stripped 1 base from V and 0 bases from J, with 11 bases between. Germline CDR1 reads SGHNT; CDR2 reads YYREEE (reference sequence).